The 24 T cell receptor beta chains below come from one sample, sequenced in a study of post-analysis software for immune sequencing data. For these receptors, no antigen is known. Unique-molecular-identifier-tagged TCR beta cDNA libraries were used. TCRdb reprocessed the PCR reads with MiXCR, giving one entry per CDR3 protein. The sample includes approximately 260,000 distinct CDR3 sequences, 30% to 45% of them seen just once. Study-wide results and limits: TRBV segments more frequent in patients than in controls numbered roughly 5 and included TRBV5-6, TRBV5-1 and TRBV20-1.

Sample: blood. The receptors come from a girl aged 5-17 years with multiple sclerosis.

The DNA for the CDR3 is TGTGCCAGCAGCCCTGGACAGGGGGTATACGAGCAGTACTTC. Translation gives CASSPGQGVYEQYF. V is TRBV7-2 and J is TRBJ2-7, with 10 nucleotides matching TRBD1. Germline-derived CDR1 and CDR2 are SGHTA and FQGNSA. J gave up 4 bases and V 5 bases, and 5 bases lay outside the gene matches. This CDR3 is 14 amino acids long.

This clonotype was counted once. V gene TRBV6-6 combines with J gene TRBJ2-7; D not certain. CDR3 length equals 13 residues. Germline V lookup: CDR1 MNHNY, CDR2 SVGAGI (reference sequence). Trimming took 0 bases from V and 2 from J, leaving 5 bases between them. The CDR3 DNA is TGTGCCAGCAGTTACTCGAGCCCCTACGAGCAGTACTTC. It is translated as CASSYSSPYEQYF.

The chain recombines TRBV6-5 with TRBJ2-3; TRBD1 matches 7 bases. This CDR3 has 14 residues. J was trimmed by 1 base and V by 6 bases; bases with no gene match: 4. CDR1 and CDR2 from the germline V gene are MNHEY and SVGAGI. For the CDR3, the DNA is TGTGCCAGCAGATACAGGGGCGGCACAGATACGCAGTATTTT. Translated: CASRYRGGTDTQYF.

Concerning this clonotype itself: Possible read error: a much larger clone is one base away. The J gene is TRBJ2-1, the V gene TRBV19; 7 bases fit TRBD2. The germline CDR1 and CDR2 sequences are LNHDA and SQIVND (reference sequence). Germline trimming cut 4 bases from V and 8 bases from J; bases unmatched to any gene: 11. There are 15 residues in the CDR3. The CDR3, as DNA: TGTGCCAGTAGTAGTGTCACTAGCGTACGCGATGAGCAGTTCTTC. Protein: CASSSVTSVRDEQFF.

For this clonotype: One end of the junction does not line up with germline, which may come from a read error. The chain is built from TRBV7-2 and TRBJ2-6; a possible D gene is TRBD1 (6 bases). The CDR3 has 17 amino acids. Germline CDR1 and CDR2: SGHTA and FQGNSA. In DNA, the CDR3 is TGTGCCAGCAGCGCCGCGCACACAGGGTCCGGGGCCAACGTCCGGACTTTC. Protein sequence: CASSAAHTGSGANVRTF.

A word on this clonotype: Since a much larger clone is just one base distant, this may be a read error. Here the CDR3 omits its conserved ending phenylalanine or tryptophan, so a read error is the likely source. CDR3 nucleotide sequence: TGTGCCAGCAGCCAGGATAGCAATCAGCCCCAGCATTGT. Protein product: CASSQDSNQPQHC. This sequence joins TRBV7-3 and TRBJ1-5, with D hard to call. CDR1 SGHTA and CDR2 FQGTGA come from the germline V gene. This CDR3 is 13 amino acids long. V lost 5 bases, J lost 0 bases, and 5 bases lay in between.

The CDR3 DNA follows: TGTGCCAGTACGAACAGGGAGGGTAGCGATACCTACAATGAGCAGTTCTTC. Its protein is CASTNREGSDTYNEQFF. The chain has TRBV19 and TRBJ2-1; D is perhaps TRBD2 (7 bases). Trimming took 7 bases from V and 2 from J, leaving 21 bases between them. Germline loops: CDR1 LNHDA, CDR2 SQIVND (reference sequence). The CDR3 covers 17 residues.

This rearrangement joins TRBV5-1 to TRBJ2-1; D call uncertain. The germline CDR1 and CDR2 sequences are SGHRS and YFSETQ. V dropped 0 bases and J dropped 4 bases, with 11 bases sitting between them. The CDR3 sequence is 15 residues long. CDR3 nucleotides: TGCGCCAGCAGCTTGGACTCGACCCCTTACAATGAGCAGTTCTTC. It codes for CASSLDSTPYNEQFF.

The chain carries TRBV21-1 and TRBJ2-7; TRBD2, the D gene given by the table, was not confirmed from the DNA. TRBV21-1 is classified as a pseudogene. This CDR3 comprises 19 residues. CDR3 residues: CASSKLASGLAGPPYEQYF. CDR3 DNA sequence: TGTGCCAGCAGCAAACTCGCGAGCGGACTAGCGGGACCACCCTACGAGCAGTACTTC.

Many counts were recorded for this clonotype. The chain links TRBV5-1 to TRBJ2-6; 7 nucleotides match TRBD1. The CDR3 covers 17 residues. CDR1 SGHRS and CDR2 YFSETQ come from the germline V gene. V was clipped by 0 bases and J by 1 base; unmatched bases: 4. DNA for the CDR3: TGCGCCAGCAGCTTGGCCCCACAGGGGTCTGGGGCCAACGTCCTGACTTTC. Protein product: CASSLAPQGSGANVLTF.

This clonotype was recorded at least ten times. This rearrangement joins TRBV7-2 to TRBJ2-1; D perhaps matches TRBD2 (5 bases). The ends were cut back, 2 bases at V and 6 bases at J, with 8 bases in the middle. CDR3 size: 13 residues. The V gene's germline CDR1 is SGHTA and CDR2 FQGNSA. The CDR3 DNA follows: TGTGCCAGCAGCTTACGGAGGAGCAATGAGCAGTTCTTC. It encodes CASSLRRSNEQFF.

This clonotype came up many times. This chain joins TRBV7-9 and TRBJ2-5; D possibly corresponds to TRBD1 (6 bases). The V end was cut by 6 bases, the J end by 2 bases, with 13 bases between. CDR1 SEHNR and CDR2 FQNEAQ come from the germline V gene (reference sequence). The CDR3 spans 14 residues. The CDR3 region is CASRFGTTQETQYF. CDR3 DNA: TGTGCCAGCAGATTCGGGACAACTCAAGAGACCCAGTACTTC.

This clonotype was recorded at least ten times. The chain couples TRBV7-7 to TRBJ1-2; D ambiguous. Between the trimmed V and J ends, which lost 8 bases and 0 bases, there was a span of 4 bases. The CDR3 runs to 11 residues. CDR1 SSHAT and CDR2 FNYEAQ come from the germline V gene (reference sequence). CDR3 DNA sequence: TGTGCCAGCCAAGCTAACTATGGCTACACCTTC. Its protein product is CASQANYGYTF.

This clonotype appeared many times. The chain couples TRBV9 to TRBJ2-3; 9 bases map to TRBD2. This CDR3 is 16 amino acids long. The germline V gene has CDR1 SGDLS and CDR2 YYNGEE. The V and J ends lost 3 bases and 6 bases, in that order; junction bases with no gene match: 11. CDR3 sequence (DNA): TGTGCCAGCAGCGATGTAGCGGGAGTACCCCCGGATACGCAGTATTTT. Protein: CASSDVAGVPPDTQYF.

This clonotype was detected once. The rearrangement joins TRBV28 to TRBJ1-1; TRBD1 is a possible D gene (5 bases). V was shortened by 6 bases and J by 8 bases, with 25 bases between the two germline ends. CDR3 length: 16 residues. Looked up from germline, CDR1 is MDHEN and CDR2 is SYDVKM. CDR3 region: CASSGPGEALSREAFF. In DNA form, the CDR3 reads TGTGCCAGCAGCGGACCGGGGGAAGCCCTAAGTCGAGAAGCTTTCTTT.

In the case of this clonotype: A much larger clone is a single base away; this may be a read error. The rearrangement uses TRBV12-3 or TRBV12-4 and TRBJ2-6; no firm D call. The CDR3 covers 15 residues. As DNA, the CDR3 is TGTGTCAGCAGTTTCCGGCCCCCTGGGGCCAACGTCCTGACTTTC. Protein sequence: CVSSFRPPGANVLTF.

The gene calls are TRBV30 and TRBJ2-6; D ambiguous. The CDR3 has 15 residues. Germline V CDR1 and CDR2: GTSNPN, SVGIG (reference sequence). Trimming took 7 bases from V and 1 from J, leaving 14 bases between them. The CDR3 is CAYSPKPSGANVLTF. The CDR3 nucleotides read TGTGCCTACTCCCCTAAGCCTTCTGGGGCCAACGTCCTGACTTTC. The full variable domain, completed using reference TRBV30 and TRBJ2-6, is SQTIHQWPATLVQPVGSPLSLECTVEGTSNPNLYWYRQAAGRGLQLLFYSVGIGQISSEVPQNLSASRPQDRQFILSSKKLLLSDSGFYLCAYSPKPSGANVLTFGAGSRLTVL.

As for this clonotype: This may arise from a read error, as a much more abundant clone is one base away. The chain recombines TRBV7-8 with TRBJ2-7, with a tentative D call TRBD1 (5 bases). The CDR3 contains 16 residues. V shed 1 base and J shed 2 bases, with 15 bases lying between them. The germline V gene encodes CDR1 SGHVS and CDR2 FQNEAQ. CDR3 DNA: TGTGCCAGCAGCTTAGATACAAGGGGTGCAACCTACGAGCAGTACTTC. Its protein is CASSLDTRGATYEQYF. Drawing the rest from reference TRBV7-8 and TRBJ2-7, the complete variable domain is GAGVSQSPRYKVAKRGQDVALRCDPISGHVSLFWYQQALGQGPEFLTYFQNEAQLDKSGLPSDRFFAERPEGSVSTLKIQRTQQEDSAVYLCASSLDTRGATYEQYFGPGTRLTVT.

The sample holds many counts of this clonotype. This chain uses TRBV11-2 with TRBJ2-1, with D possibly being TRBD2 (5 bases). Trimming shortened V by 4 bases and J by 7 bases, and 11 bases separated the two germline ends. Germline CDR1 SGHAT, CDR2 FQNNGV. The CDR3 runs 13 residues. CDR3: CASSSRRTNEQFF. CDR3 nucleotides: TGTGCCAGCAGCTCCAGACGGACTAATGAGCAGTTCTTC.

This clonotype was recorded at least ten times. The chain combines TRBV5-1 with TRBJ2-5; D unclear. V dropped 0 bases and J dropped 0 bases, with 12 bases sitting between them. This CDR3 contains 16 residues. The germline V gene encodes CDR1 SGHRS and CDR2 YFSETQ. CDR3 protein: CASSLELGGDQETQYF. The CDR3, as DNA: TGCGCCAGCAGCTTGGAGTTGGGTGGGGACCAAGAGACCCAGTACTTC. Supplemented by reference TRBV5-1 and TRBJ2-5, the full variable domain reads KAGVTQTPRYLIKTRGQQVTLSCSPISGHRSVSWYQQTPGQGLQFLFEYFSETQRNKGNFPGRFSGRQFSNSRSEMNVSTLELGDSALYLCASSLELGGDQETQYFGPGTRLLVL.

The V call is TRBV4-1, the J call TRBJ1-3, with a possible D match to TRBD1 (6 bases). The CDR3 has 15 amino acids. Trimming took 4 bases from V and 4 from J, leaving 14 bases between them. CDR1 MGHRA and CDR2 YSYEKL come from the germline V gene. Written as DNA, the CDR3 is TGCGCCAGCAGCCCTATGACAGGATCGGGAAACACCATATATTTT. Translated: CASSPMTGSGNTIYF.

This clonotype was found a few times. The chain has TRBV27 and TRBJ2-3, with 10 bases identical to TRBD2. The V gene end was trimmed by 4 bases and the J gene end by 1 base; junction bases not matched to a gene: 8. The CDR3 runs to 17 residues. CDR1 is MNHEY and CDR2 is SMNVEV in the germline V gene (reference sequence). CDR3 loop: CASSWTGLAGGTDTQYF. The CDR3 bases are TGTGCCAGCAGTTGGACAGGCCTAGCGGGGGGCACAGATACGCAGTATTTT.

J is TRBJ1-2 and V is TRBV2; 8 bases agree with TRBD1. CDR1 and CDR2 (germline): SNHLY, FYNNEI. The CDR3 consists of 13 residues. The ends lost 7 bases at V and 4 bases at J; junction bases unmatched: 5. The chain's CDR3 is CASIPGQGYGYTF. DNA of the CDR3: TGTGCCAGCATTCCCGGACAGGGCTATGGCTACACCTTC.

The chain couples TRBV28 to TRBJ2-5, with 10 bases identical to TRBD2. The assigned J gene may be wrong: the sequence end matches TRBJ2-7 better. CDR1 is MDHEN, CDR2 SYDVKM, per germline. CDR3 length equals 15 residues. CDR3 in DNA: TGTGCCAGCAGTTTATTGCTAGCGGGAGTAAACGAGCAGTACTTC. Amino acid sequence: CASSLLLAGVNEQYF.